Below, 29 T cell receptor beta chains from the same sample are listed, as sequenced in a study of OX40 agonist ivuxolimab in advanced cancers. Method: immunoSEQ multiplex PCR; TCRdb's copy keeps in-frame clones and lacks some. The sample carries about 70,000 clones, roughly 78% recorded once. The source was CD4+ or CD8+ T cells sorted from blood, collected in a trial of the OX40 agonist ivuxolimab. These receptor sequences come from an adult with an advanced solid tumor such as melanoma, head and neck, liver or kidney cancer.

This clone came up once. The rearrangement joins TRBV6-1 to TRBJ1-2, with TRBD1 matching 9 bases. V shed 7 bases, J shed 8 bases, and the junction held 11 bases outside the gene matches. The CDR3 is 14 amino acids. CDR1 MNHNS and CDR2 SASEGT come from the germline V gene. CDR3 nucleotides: TGTGCCAGCACCGATCCGGGACAGGGAGGCGGCTACACCTTC. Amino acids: CASTDPGQGGGYTF.

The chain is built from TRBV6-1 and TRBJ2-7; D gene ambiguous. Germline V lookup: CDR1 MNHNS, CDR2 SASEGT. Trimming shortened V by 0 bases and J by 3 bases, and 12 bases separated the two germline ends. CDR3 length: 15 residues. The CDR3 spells CASSEAEQRVYEQYF. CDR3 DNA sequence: TGTGCCAGCAGTGAAGCGGAGCAGAGAGTCTACGAGCAGTACTTC.

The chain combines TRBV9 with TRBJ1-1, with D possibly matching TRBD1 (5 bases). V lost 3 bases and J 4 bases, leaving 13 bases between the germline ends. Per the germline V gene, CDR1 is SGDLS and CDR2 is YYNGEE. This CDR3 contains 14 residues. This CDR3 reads CASSARGVATEAFF. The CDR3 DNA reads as TGTGCCAGCAGCGCCCGAGGGGTCGCCACTGAAGCTTTCTTT.

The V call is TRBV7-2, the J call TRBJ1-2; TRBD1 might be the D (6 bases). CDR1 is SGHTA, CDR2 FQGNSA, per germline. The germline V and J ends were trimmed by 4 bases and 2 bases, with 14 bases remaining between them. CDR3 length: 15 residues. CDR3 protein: CASSSLGTGNYGYTF. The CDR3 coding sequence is TGTGCCAGCAGCTCCCTCGGAACAGGGAACTATGGCTACACCTTC.

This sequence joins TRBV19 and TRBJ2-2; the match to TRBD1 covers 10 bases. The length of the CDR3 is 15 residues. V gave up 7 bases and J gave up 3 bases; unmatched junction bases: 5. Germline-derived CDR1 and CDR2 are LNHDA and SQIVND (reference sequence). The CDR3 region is CASTGQGGYTGELFF. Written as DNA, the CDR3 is TGTGCCAGTACCGGACAGGGGGGGTACACCGGGGAGCTGTTTTTT.

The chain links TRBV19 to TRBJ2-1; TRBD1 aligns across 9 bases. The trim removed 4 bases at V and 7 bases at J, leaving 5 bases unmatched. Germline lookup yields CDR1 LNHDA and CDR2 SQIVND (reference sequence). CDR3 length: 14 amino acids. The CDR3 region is CASSTRDRVNEQFF. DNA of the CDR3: TGTGCCAGTAGTACCCGGGACAGGGTAAATGAGCAGTTCTTC.

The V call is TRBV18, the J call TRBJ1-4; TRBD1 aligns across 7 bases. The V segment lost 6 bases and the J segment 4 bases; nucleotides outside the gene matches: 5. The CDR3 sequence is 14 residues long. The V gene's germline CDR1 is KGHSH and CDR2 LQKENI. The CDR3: CASSRTGNNEKLFF. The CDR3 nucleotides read TGTGCCAGCTCTCGGACAGGCAATAATGAAAAACTGTTTTTT. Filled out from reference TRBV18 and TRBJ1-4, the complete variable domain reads NAGVMQNPRHLVRRRGQEARLRCSPMKGHSHVYWYRQLPEEGLKFMVYLQKENIIDESGMPKERFSAEFPKEGPSILRIQQVVRGDSAAYFCASSRTGNNEKLFFGSGTQLSVL.

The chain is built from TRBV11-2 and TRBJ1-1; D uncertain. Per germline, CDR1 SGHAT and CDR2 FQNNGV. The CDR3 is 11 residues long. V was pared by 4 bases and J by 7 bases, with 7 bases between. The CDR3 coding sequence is TGTGCCAGCAGCTCAAGGAGTGAAGCTTTCTTT. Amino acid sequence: CASSSRSEAFF.

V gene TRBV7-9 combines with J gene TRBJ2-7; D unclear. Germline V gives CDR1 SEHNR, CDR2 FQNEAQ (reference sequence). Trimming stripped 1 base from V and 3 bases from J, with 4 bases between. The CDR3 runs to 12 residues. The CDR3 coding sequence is TGTGCCAGCAGCTTAGTGGTCTACGAGCAGTACTTC. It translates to CASSLVVYEQYF. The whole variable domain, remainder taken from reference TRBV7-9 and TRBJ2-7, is DTGVSQNPRHKITKRGQNVTFRCDPISEHNRLYWYRQTLGQGPEFLTYFQNEAQLEKSRLLSDRFSAERPKGSFSTLEIQRTEQGDSAMYLCASSLVVYEQYFGPGTRLTVT.

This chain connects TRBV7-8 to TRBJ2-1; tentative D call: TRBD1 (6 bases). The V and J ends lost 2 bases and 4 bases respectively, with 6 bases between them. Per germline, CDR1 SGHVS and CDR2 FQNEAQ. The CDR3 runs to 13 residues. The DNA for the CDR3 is TGTGCCAGCAGCTTACAGGGGTACAATGAGCAGTTCTTC. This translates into CASSLQGYNEQFF. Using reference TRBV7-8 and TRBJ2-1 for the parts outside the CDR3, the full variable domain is GAGVSQSPRYKVAKRGQDVALRCDPISGHVSLFWYQQALGQGPEFLTYFQNEAQLDKSGLPSDRFFAERPEGSVSTLKIQRTQQEDSAVYLCASSLQGYNEQFFGPGTRLTVL.

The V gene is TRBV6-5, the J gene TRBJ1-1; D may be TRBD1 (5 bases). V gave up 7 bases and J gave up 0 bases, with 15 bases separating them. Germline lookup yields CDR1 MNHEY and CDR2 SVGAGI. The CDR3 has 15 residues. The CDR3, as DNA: TGTGCCAGCACGGGCCGGGGCAAGTTGAACACTGAAGCTTTCTTT. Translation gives CASTGRGKLNTEAFF.

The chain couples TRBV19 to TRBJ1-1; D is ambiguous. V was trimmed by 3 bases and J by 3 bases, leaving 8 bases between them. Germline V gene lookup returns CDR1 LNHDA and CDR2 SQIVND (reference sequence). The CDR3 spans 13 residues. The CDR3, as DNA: TGTGCCAGTAGTATGAGCAGCGACACTGAAGCTTTCTTT. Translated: CASSMSSDTEAFF. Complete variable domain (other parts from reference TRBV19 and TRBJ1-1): DGGITQSPKYLFRKEGQNVTLSCEQNLNHDAMYWYRQDPGQGLRLIYYSQIVNDFQKGDIAEGYSVSREKKESFPLTVTSAQKNPTAFYLCASSMSSDTEAFFGQGTRLTVV.

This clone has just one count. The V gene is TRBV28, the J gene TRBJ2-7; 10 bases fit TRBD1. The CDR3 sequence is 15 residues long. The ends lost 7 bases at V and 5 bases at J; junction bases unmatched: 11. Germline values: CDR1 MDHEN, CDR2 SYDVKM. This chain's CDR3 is CASNRQGALWDEQYF. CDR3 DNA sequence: TGTGCCAGCAATAGACAGGGGGCCCTATGGGACGAGCAGTACTTC. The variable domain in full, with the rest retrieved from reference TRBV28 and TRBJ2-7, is DVKVTQSSRYLVKRTGEKVFLECVQDMDHENMFWYRQDPGLGLRLIYFSYDVKMKEKGDIPEGYSVSREKKERFSLILESASTNQTSMYLCASNRQGALWDEQYFGPGTRLTVT.

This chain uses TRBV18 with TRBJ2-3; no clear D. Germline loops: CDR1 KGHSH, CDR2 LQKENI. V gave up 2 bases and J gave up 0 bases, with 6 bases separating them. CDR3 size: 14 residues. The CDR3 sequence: CASSPTASTDTQYF. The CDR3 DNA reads TGTGCCAGCTCACCAACCGCTAGCACAGATACGCAGTATTTT.

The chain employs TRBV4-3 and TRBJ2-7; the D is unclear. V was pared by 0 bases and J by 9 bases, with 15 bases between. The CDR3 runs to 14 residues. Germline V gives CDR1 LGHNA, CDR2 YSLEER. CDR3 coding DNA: TGCGCCAGCAGCCAAGATACCGCAGGCCGCGGGCAGTACTTC. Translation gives CASSQDTAGRGQYF.

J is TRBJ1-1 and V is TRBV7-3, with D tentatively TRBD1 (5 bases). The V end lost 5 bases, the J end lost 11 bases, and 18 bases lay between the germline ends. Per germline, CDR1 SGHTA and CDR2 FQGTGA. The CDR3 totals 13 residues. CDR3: CASSPLRGYGAFF. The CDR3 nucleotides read TGTGCCAGCAGCCCACTAAGGGGTTACGGGGCTTTCTTT.

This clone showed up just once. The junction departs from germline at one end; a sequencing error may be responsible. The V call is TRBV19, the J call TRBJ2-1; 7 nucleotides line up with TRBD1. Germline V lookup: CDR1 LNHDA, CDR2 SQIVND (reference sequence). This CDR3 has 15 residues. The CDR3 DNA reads TGTGCCAGTACCCCGACAGGGTCCTCCTCCAATGAGCAGTTCTTC. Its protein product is CASTPTGSSSNEQFF.

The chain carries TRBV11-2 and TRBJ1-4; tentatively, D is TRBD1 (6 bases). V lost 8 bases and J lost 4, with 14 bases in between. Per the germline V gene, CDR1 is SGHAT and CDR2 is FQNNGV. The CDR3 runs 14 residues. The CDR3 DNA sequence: TGTGCCAGCGGGTTGAGGACAGATAATGAAAAACTGTTTTTT. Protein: CASGLRTDNEKLFF.

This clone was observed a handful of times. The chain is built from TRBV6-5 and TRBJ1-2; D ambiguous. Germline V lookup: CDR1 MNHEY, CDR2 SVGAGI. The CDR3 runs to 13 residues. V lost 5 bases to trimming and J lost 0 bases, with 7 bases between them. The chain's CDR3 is CASSVGANYGYTF. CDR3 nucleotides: TGTGCCAGCAGTGTCGGAGCTAACTATGGCTACACCTTC.

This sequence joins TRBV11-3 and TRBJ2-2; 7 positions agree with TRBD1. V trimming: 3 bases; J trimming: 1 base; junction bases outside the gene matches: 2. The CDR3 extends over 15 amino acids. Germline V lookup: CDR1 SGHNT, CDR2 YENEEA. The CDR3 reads CASSLGQLNTGELFF. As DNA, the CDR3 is TGTGCCAGCAGCTTGGGACAGTTGAACACCGGGGAGCTGTTTTTT.

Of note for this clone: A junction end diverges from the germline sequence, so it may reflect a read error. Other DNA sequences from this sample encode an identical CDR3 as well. The CDR3 here is CASSMWVGTNQPQHF. CDR3 in DNA: TGTGCCAGCAGTATGTGGGTCGGGACGAATCAGCCCCAGCATTTT. This sequence joins TRBV19 and TRBJ1-5, with TRBD1 as a possible D gene (5 bases). The V gene's germline CDR1 is LNHDA and CDR2 SQIVND (reference sequence). This CDR3 spans 15 amino acids.

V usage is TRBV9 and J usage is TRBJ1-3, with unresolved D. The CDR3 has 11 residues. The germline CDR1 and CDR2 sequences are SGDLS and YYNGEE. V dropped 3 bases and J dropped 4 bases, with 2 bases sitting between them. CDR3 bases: TGTGCCAGCAGCGAGGGAAACACCATATATTTT. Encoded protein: CASSEGNTIYF.

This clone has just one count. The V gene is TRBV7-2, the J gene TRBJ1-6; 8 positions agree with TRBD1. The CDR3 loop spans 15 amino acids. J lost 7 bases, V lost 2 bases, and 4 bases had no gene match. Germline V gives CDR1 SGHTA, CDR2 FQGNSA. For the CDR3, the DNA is TGTGCCAGCAGCTTACGGACAGGGCGAAATTCACCCCTCCACTTT. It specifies CASSLRTGRNSPLHF.

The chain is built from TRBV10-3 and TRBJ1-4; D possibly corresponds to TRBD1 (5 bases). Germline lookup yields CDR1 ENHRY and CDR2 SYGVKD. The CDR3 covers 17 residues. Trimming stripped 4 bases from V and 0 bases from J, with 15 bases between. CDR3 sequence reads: CAISASAAGATNEKLFF. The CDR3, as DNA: TGTGCCATCAGTGCCTCCGCGGCGGGGGCAACTAATGAAAAACTGTTTTTT.

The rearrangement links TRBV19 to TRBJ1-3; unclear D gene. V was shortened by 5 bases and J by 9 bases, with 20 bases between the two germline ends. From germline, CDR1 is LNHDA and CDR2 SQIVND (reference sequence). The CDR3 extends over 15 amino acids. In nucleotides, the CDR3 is TGTGCCAGTAGTGAACTGGACCATGCCCGTAGCACCATATATTTT. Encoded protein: CASSELDHARSTIYF.

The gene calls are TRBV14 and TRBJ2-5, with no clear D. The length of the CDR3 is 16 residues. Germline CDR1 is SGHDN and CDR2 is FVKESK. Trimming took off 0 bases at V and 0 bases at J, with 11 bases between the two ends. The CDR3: CASSQDTSWYQETQYF. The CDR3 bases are TGTGCCAGCAGCCAAGATACTTCCTGGTACCAAGAGACCCAGTACTTC.

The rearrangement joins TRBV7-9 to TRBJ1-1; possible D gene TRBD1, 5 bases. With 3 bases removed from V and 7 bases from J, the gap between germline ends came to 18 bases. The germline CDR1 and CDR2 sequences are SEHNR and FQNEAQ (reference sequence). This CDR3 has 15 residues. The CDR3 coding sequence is TGTGCCAGCAGCTTGGGGAGGACTCCCAGGGTTGAAGCTTTCTTT. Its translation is CASSLGRTPRVEAFF.

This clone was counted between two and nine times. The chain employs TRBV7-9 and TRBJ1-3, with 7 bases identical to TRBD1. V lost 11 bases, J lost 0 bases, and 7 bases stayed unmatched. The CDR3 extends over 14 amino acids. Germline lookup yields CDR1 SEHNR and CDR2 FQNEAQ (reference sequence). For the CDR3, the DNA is TGTGCCGCGCGGACAGGCCCCTCTGGAAACACCATATATTTT. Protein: CAARTGPSGNTIYF.

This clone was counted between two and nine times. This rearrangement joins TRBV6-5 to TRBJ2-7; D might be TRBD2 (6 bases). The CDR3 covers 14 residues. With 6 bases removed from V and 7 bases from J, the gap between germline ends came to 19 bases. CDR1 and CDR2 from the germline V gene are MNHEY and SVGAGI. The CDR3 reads CASREGPVREEQYF. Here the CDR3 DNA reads TGTGCCAGCAGGGAGGGACCGGTAAGGGAGGAGCAGTACTTC.